The rows below give T cell receptor beta chains drawn from one sample of a study of T cells after yellow fever vaccination. TCRdb re-analysed the 5' RACE reads in MiXCR, keeping a single row per CDR3 protein. The sample records 100,000 to 150,000 distinct CDR3 sequences, almost 9% being singletons. The sample consisted of CD8+ T cells sorted from PBMCs, taken on the day of the yellow fever booster vaccination. Source of these receptors: a man aged 18-30 years who received the YFV17D yellow fever vaccine. Both conserved end residues are part of each CDR3. D genes are given only for firm matches. Clone sizes are given selectively: once, few, many, or a class where the clone is expanded.

J gene	D gene	V gene	clone size	CDR3 DNA	CDR3 protein
TRBJ1-1	-	TRBV12-3/TRBV12-4	-	TGTGCCAGCAGTTTAGGTATAAGCACTGAAGCTTTCTTT	CASSLGISTEAFF
TRBJ1-1	-	TRBV7-8	-	TGTGCCAGCAGCTTAGCGACGGTTGAAGCTTTCTTT	CASSLATVEAFF
TRBJ1-1	-	TRBV3-1	-	TGTGCCAGCAGCCAAGATTTATATCTTACATTGAACACTGAAGCTTTCTTT	CASSQDLYLTLNTEAFF
TRBJ2-2	-	TRBV7-9	few	TGTGCCAGCAGCTTCCGGTCCGGGGGGGAGCTGTTTTTT	CASSFRSGGELFF
TRBJ2-3	TRBD2	TRBV28	-	TGTGCCAGCAGTGTAGCGGGGGCTCTGAGCACAGATACGCAGTATTTT	CASSVAGALSTDTQYF
TRBJ1-1	-	TRBV6-6	few	TGTGCCAGCAGTTACTCCGCGACATTCACTTACGACACTGAAGCTTTCTTT	CASSYSATFTYDTEAFF
TRBJ2-7	TRBD2	TRBV29-1	many	TGCAGCGTTGCGGGCGGGGGGAACTACGAGCAGTACTTC	CSVAGGGNYEQYF
TRBJ2-2	-	TRBV29-1	-	TGCAGCGGGGGGGACACCTCGGAGCTGTTTTTT	CSGGDTSELFF
TRBJ1-4	-	TRBV4-1	-	TGCGCCAGCAGCCAAGATAATGAAAAACTGTTTTTT	CASSQDNEKLFF
TRBJ2-7	TRBD2	TRBV11-2	-	TGTGCCAGCAGCCTCCCGGGACTAGCGGCATCCTACGAGCAGTACTTC	CASSLPGLAASYEQYF
TRBJ2-2	-	TRBV4-1	-	TGCGCCAGCAGCCACGCAGGACAAACGAACACCGGGGAGCTGTTTTTT	CASSHAGQTNTGELFF
TRBJ1-6	-	TRBV7-2	few	TGTGCCAGCAGCCAAGGTCTGCCAGGGCTTCTTAGATCACCCCTCCACTTT	CASSQGLPGLLRSPLHF
TRBJ1-2	TRBD1	TRBV24-1	few	TGTGCCACCAGTGATCCGGGACAGTATGGCTACACCTTC	CATSDPGQYGYTF
TRBJ1-1	-	TRBV4-1	-	TGCGCCAGCAGCCAAGAGCCAGCAAACACTGAAGCTTTCTTT	CASSQEPANTEAFF
TRBJ2-3	TRBD2	TRBV6-2/TRBV6-3	many	TGTGCCAGCAGTCGACCCCCGGGCGGGGGGGCAGATACGCAGTATTTT	CASSRPPGGGADTQYF
TRBJ2-5	-	TRBV20-1	few	TGCAGTTCAGGACAGAGCGTAAGAAAAGAGACCCAGTACTTC	CSSGQSVRKETQYF
TRBJ1-5	-	TRBV10-2	-	TGCGCCAGCAGTGAGTCGGACGGTGCAAGGAGCAATCAGCCCCAGCATTTT	CASSESDGARSNQPQHF
TRBJ2-3	-	TRBV10-2	few	TGCGCCACCGCGGCACCAGATACGCAGTATTTT	CATAAPDTQYF
TRBJ2-5	TRBD2	TRBV24-1	few	TGTGCCACCAGTGATGGGGGGGTAGGAGAGACCCAGTACTTC	CATSDGGVGETQYF
TRBJ1-2	-	TRBV29-1	few	TGCAGCGTAAGGGGGAACTATGGCTACACCTTC	CSVRGNYGYTF
TRBJ2-7	-	TRBV7-8	-	TGTGCCAGCAGCTTGGGGACAAACTCCTACGAGCAGTACTTC	CASSLGTNSYEQYF
TRBJ2-3	TRBD2	TRBV5-1	few	TGCGCCAGCAGCGCGTGGACTAGCGGGGATACGCAGTATTTT	CASSAWTSGDTQYF
TRBJ2-1	TRBD2	TRBV7-6	-	TGTGCCAGCAGCTCGGCGGGGGGGCCGTACAATGAGCAGTTCTTC	CASSSAGGPYNEQFF
TRBJ2-3	TRBD2	TRBV9	-	TGTGCCAGCAGCGTAGCGAGCGGGGGTGATACGCAGTATTTT	CASSVASGGDTQYF
TRBJ2-7	-	TRBV27	few	TGTGCCAGCAGTTTAAGTACGGGGCTGACCTACGAGCAGTACTTC	CASSLSTGLTYEQYF
TRBJ2-2	-	TRBV7-3	-	TGTGCCAGCAGCTTATGGCCCCGGAGGGGGGAGAACACCGGGGAGCTGTTTTTT	CASSLWPRRGENTGELFF
TRBJ2-2	-	TRBV7-3	-	TGTGCCAGCAGCTCCTGGACACGGCAGAACACCGGGGAGCTGTTTTTT	CASSSWTRQNTGELFF
TRBJ1-4	TRBD1	TRBV29-1	many	TGCAGCGTTGGACAGGGGGGAGAAAAACTGTTTTTT	CSVGQGGEKLFF
TRBJ1-1	-	TRBV25-1	few	TGTGCCAGCAGTACAGGGTTGACTGAAGCTTTCTTT	CASSTGLTEAFF
TRBJ2-7	-	TRBV13	-	TGTGCCAGCACGTGGGGCAGGGGCGACGAGCAGTACTTC	CASTWGRGDEQYF
TRBJ1-1	TRBD1	TRBV5-1	many	TGCGCCAGCAGCCCGAAGGGGACAGGGGGAATGAACACTGAAGCTTTCTTT	CASSPKGTGGMNTEAFF
TRBJ1-2	-	TRBV6-5	-	TGTGCCAGCAGTTACTCACAGTTAGATCTCTATGGCTACACCTTC	CASSYSQLDLYGYTF
TRBJ1-4	TRBD1	TRBV12-3/TRBV12-4	few	TGTGCCAGCAGACAACAGGGGCTGGGAGGTGAAAAACTGTTTTTT	CASRQQGLGGEKLFF
TRBJ2-7	TRBD1	TRBV18	-	TGTGCCAGCTCACCAGGGACAGCTGTTGAGGACGAGCAGTACTTC	CASSPGTAVEDEQYF
TRBJ1-2	-	TRBV7-8	many	TGTGCCAGCAGCCTAATCGGTGGACAGCACTATGGCTACACCTTC	CASSLIGGQHYGYTF
TRBJ1-5	-	TRBV5-6	few	TGTGCCAGCAGCTCCTCACCCGACAGGTCCATTAGCAATCAGCCCCAGCATTTT	CASSSSPDRSISNQPQHF
TRBJ2-1	-	TRBV6-6	-	TGTGCCAGCAGTACCTCGACAGGTTACAATGAGCAGTTCTTC	CASSTSTGYNEQFF
TRBJ1-5	-	TRBV7-9	-	TGTGCCAGCAGCTCCTCAGTGTCCAATCAGCCCCAGCATTTT	CASSSSVSNQPQHF
TRBJ2-5	TRBD2	TRBV12-3/TRBV12-4	few	TGTGCCAGCAGTTTAACCGGGACTAGCGGGGGCTATCAAGAGACCCAGTACTTC	CASSLTGTSGGYQETQYF
TRBJ2-5	-	TRBV7-2	few	TGTGCCAGCAGCGTACCTGCGTACCAAGAGACCCAGTACTTC	CASSVPAYQETQYF
TRBJ2-3	-	TRBV19	-	TGTGCCAGTAGTATGGGCGTTTCGGATACGCAGTATTTT	CASSMGVSDTQYF
TRBJ2-6	TRBD1	TRBV6-2/TRBV6-3	few	TGTGCCAGCGGGGAAGACAGGGTAATATCTGGGGCCAACGTCCTGACTTTC	CASGEDRVISGANVLTF
TRBJ1-2	-	TRBV30	few	TGTGCCTGGGCCCCGGTAGAGGCCTATGGCTACACCTTC	CAWAPVEAYGYTF
TRBJ1-5	TRBD1	TRBV4-1	few	TGCGCCAGCAGCCAGTCCGGGACAGCTAGCAATCAGCCCCAGCATTTT	CASSQSGTASNQPQHF
TRBJ2-2	TRBD1	TRBV7-8	few	TGTGCCAGCAGCAAGGACAGGTTAAACACCGGGGAGCTGTTTTTT	CASSKDRLNTGELFF
TRBJ2-7	TRBD1	TRBV19	few	TGTGCCAGCGCCCCGGGACAGGGATACGAGCAGTACTTC	CASAPGQGYEQYF
TRBJ2-2	-	TRBV7-6	many	TGTGCCAGCAGCTCGGGGACTAACACCGGGGAGCTGTTTTTT	CASSSGTNTGELFF
TRBJ2-1	-	TRBV6-2/TRBV6-3	-	TGTGCCAGCAGTTTTCCTAGTGTTGAGCAGTTCTTC	CASSFPSVEQFF
TRBJ2-1	TRBD1	TRBV29-1	-	TGCAGCGCCGACGTTATTAGGGACAGGCCTTACAATGAGCAGTTCTTC	CSADVIRDRPYNEQFF
TRBJ2-7	TRBD1	TRBV7-9	-	TGTGCCAGCAGCTCTGTTAAGACAGGGGGTTGGAAGGACTACGAGCAGTACTTC	CASSSVKTGGWKDYEQYF
TRBJ1-6	-	TRBV28	many	TGTGCCAGCAGTCTTTTGAGCTCCTATAATTCACCCCTCCACTTT	CASSLLSSYNSPLHF
TRBJ2-5	TRBD1	TRBV12-3/TRBV12-4	few	TGTGCCAGCAGCACTAGCCGGACAGGGCAAGAGACCCAGTACTTC	CASSTSRTGQETQYF
TRBJ1-2	-	TRBV29-1	many	TGCAGCGCCCGACACCAGGCCGCGGGTTCGGACCGCTATGGCTACACCTTC	CSARHQAAGSDRYGYTF
TRBJ2-7	-	TRBV12-3/TRBV12-4	-	TGTGCCAGCAGTTGGACTGTCTACGAGCAGTACTTC	CASSWTVYEQYF
TRBJ2-6	TRBD1	TRBV10-3	few	TGTGCCATCCAGCCTCTACCGGGACAGGGGGCGACCTCTGGGGCCAACGTCCTGACTTTC	CAIQPLPGQGATSGANVLTF
TRBJ2-3	-	TRBV12-3/TRBV12-4	many	TGTGCCAGCAGCTTGGGAGATACGCAGTATTTT	CASSLGDTQYF
TRBJ2-5	-	TRBV7-2	few	TGTGCCAGCAGCTTAGAAGTCGGTCTACAAGAGACCCAGTACTTC	CASSLEVGLQETQYF
TRBJ2-1	TRBD2	TRBV4-3	few	TGCGCCAGCAGCCAAACCGGACTAGCCAATGAGCAGTTCTTC	CASSQTGLANEQFF
TRBJ1-1	-	TRBV11-2	few	TGTGCCAGCAGCTCCCTCCCGGGCACTGAAGCTTTCTTT	CASSSLPGTEAFF